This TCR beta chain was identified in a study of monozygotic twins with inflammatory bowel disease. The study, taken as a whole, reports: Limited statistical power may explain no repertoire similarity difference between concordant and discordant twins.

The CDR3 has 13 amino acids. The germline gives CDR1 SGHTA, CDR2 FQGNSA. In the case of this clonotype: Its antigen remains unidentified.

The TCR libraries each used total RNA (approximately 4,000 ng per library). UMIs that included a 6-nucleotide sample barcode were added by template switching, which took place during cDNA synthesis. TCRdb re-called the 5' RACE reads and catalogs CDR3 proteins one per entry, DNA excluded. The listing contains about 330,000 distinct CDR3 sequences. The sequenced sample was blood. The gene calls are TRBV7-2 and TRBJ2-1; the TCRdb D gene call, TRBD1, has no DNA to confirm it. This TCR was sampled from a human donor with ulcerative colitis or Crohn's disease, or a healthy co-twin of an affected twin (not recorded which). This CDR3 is CASSSVRDNEQFF.